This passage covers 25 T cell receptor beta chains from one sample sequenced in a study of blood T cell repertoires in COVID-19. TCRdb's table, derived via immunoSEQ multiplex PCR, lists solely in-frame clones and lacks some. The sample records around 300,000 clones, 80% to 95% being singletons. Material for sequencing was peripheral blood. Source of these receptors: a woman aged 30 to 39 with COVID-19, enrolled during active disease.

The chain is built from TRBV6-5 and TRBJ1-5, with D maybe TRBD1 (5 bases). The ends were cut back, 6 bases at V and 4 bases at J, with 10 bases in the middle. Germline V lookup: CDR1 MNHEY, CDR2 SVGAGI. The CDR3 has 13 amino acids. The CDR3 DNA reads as TGTGCCAGCAGACCGGAGGGGAATCAGCCCCAGCATTTT. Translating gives CASRPEGNQPQHF.

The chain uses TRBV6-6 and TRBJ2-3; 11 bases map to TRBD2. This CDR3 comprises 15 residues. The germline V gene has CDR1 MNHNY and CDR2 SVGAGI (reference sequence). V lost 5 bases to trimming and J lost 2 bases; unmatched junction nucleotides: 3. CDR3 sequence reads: CASSEGLAVTDTQYF. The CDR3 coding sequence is TGTGCCAGCAGTGAGGGACTAGCGGTCACAGATACGCAGTATTTT.

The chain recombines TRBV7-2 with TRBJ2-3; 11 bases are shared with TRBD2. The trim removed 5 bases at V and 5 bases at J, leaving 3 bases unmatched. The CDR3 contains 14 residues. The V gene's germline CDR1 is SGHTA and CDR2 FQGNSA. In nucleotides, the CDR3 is TGTGCCAGCAGCGAGGGACTAGCGGAAGATACGCAGTATTTT. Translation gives CASSEGLAEDTQYF.

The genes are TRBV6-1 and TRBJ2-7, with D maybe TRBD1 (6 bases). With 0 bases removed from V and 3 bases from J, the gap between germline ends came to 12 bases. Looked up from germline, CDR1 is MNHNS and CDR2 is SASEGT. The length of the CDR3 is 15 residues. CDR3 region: CASSEAWDTLYEQYF. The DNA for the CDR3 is TGTGCCAGCAGTGAAGCGTGGGACACCCTCTACGAGCAGTACTTC.

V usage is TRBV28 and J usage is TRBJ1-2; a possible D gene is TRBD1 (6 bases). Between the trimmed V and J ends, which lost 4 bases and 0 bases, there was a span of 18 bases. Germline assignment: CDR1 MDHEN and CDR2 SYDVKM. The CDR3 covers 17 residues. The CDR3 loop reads CASSSTGSFLANYGYTF. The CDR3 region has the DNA TGTGCCAGCAGTTCGACAGGATCCTTTCTAGCTAACTATGGCTACACCTTC.

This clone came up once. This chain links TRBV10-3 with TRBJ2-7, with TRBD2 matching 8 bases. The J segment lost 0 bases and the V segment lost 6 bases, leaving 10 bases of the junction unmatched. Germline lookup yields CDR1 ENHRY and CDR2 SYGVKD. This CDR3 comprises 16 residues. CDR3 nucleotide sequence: TGTGCCATCAGCATGACTAGCGATCAGTTCTCCTACGAGCAGTACTTC. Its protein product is CAISMTSDQFSYEQYF.

DNA of the CDR3: TGTGCCAGTAGTGCCCTAGCCCCCGATCAGCCCCAGCATTTT. It codes for CASSALAPDQPQHF. This sequence joins TRBV19 and TRBJ1-5; no clear D gene. V lost 5 bases and J lost 5, with 13 bases in between. The CDR3 extends over 14 amino acids. Germline V gene data show CDR1 as LNHDA and CDR2 as SQIVND (reference sequence).

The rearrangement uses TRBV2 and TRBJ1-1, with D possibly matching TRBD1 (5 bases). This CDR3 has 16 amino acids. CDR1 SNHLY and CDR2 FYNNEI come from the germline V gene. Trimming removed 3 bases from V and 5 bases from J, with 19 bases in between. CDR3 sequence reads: CASSDPKAGRSTEAFF. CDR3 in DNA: TGTGCCAGCAGTGATCCTAAAGCGGGGCGTAGTACTGAAGCTTTCTTT.

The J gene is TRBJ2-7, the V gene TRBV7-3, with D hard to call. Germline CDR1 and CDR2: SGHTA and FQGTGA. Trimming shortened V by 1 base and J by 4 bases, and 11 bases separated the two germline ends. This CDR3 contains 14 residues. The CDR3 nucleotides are TGTGCCAGCAGCTTAAATCCTGGCCCTTACGAGCAGTACTTC. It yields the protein CASSLNPGPYEQYF. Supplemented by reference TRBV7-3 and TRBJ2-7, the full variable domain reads GAGVSQTPSNKVTEKGKYVELRCDPISGHTALYWYRQSLGQGPEFLIYFQGTGAADDSGLPNDRFFAVRPEGSVSTLKIQRTERGDSAVYLCASSLNPGPYEQYFGPGTRLTVT.

The CDR3 DNA is TGTGCCAGCAGCCGCCAATACCGACTTGCGGGAGGGGACAATGAGCAGTTCTTC. Translation: CASSRQYRLAGGDNEQFF. The chain carries TRBV14 and TRBJ2-1, with TRBD2 matching 9 bases. The V segment lost 4 bases and the J segment 5 bases; nucleotides outside the gene matches: 15. CDR1 is SGHDN, CDR2 FVKESK, per germline. There are 18 residues in the CDR3.

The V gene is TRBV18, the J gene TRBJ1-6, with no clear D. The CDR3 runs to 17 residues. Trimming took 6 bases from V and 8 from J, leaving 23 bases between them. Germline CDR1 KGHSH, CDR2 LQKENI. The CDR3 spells CASSAGLVGRKDSPLHF. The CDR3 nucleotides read TGTGCCAGCTCCGCCGGGTTAGTAGGGAGGAAGGATTCACCCCTCCACTTT. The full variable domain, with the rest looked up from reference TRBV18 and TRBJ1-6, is NAGVMQNPRHLVRRRGQEARLRCSPMKGHSHVYWYRQLPEEGLKFMVYLQKENIIDESGMPKERFSAEFPKEGPSILRIQQVVRGDSAAYFCASSAGLVGRKDSPLHFGNGTRLTVT.

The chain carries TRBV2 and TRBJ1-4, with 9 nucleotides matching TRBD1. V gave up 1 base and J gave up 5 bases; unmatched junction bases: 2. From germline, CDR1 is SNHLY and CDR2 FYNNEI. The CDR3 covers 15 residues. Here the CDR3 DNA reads TGTGCCAGCAGTGAAGAGGGGACAGGGAATGAAAAACTGTTTTTT. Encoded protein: CASSEEGTGNEKLFF. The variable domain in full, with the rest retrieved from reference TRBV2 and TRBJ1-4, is EPEVTQTPSHQVTQMGQEVILRCVPISNHLYFYWYRQILGQKVEFLVSFYNNEISEKSEIFDDQFSVERPDGSNFTLKIRSTKLEDSAMYFCASSEEGTGNEKLFFGSGTQLSVL.

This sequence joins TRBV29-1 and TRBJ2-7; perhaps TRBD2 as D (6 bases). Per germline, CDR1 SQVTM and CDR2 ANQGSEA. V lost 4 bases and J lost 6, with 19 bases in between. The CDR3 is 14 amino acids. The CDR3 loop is CSVGDPRRGGEQYF. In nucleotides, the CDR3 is TGCAGCGTTGGAGACCCCAGGAGGGGTGGCGAGCAGTACTTC.

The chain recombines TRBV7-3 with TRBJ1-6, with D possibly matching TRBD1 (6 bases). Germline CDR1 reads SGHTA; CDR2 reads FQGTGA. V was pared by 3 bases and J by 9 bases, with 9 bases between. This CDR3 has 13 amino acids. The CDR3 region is CASSLDSGSPLHF. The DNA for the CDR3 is TGTGCCAGCAGCTTGGACAGCGGTTCACCCCTCCACTTT. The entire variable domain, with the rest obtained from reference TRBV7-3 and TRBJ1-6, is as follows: GAGVSQTPSNKVTEKGKYVELRCDPISGHTALYWYRQSLGQGPEFLIYFQGTGAADDSGLPNDRFFAVRPEGSVSTLKIQRTERGDSAVYLCASSLDSGSPLHFGNGTRLTVT.

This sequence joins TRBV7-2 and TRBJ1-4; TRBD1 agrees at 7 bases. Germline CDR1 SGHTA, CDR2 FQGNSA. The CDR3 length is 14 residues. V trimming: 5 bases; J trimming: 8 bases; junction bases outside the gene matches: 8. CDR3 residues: CASSRGTVGEKLFF. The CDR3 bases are TGTGCCAGCAGCCGCGGGACAGTCGGCGAAAAACTGTTTTTT.

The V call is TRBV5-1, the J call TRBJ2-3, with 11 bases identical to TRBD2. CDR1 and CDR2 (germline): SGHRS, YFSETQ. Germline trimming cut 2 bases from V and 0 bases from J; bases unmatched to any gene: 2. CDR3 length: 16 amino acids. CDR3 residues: CASSLTSGSSTDTQYF. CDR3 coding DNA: TGCGCCAGCAGCTTAACTAGCGGGAGCAGCACAGATACGCAGTATTTT.

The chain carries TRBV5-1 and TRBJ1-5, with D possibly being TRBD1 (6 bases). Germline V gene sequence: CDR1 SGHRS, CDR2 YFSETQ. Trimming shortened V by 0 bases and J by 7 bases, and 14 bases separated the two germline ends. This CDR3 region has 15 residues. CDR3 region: CASSLAGEGHQPQHF. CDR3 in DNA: TGCGCCAGCAGCTTGGCCGGGGAGGGACACCAGCCCCAGCATTTT.

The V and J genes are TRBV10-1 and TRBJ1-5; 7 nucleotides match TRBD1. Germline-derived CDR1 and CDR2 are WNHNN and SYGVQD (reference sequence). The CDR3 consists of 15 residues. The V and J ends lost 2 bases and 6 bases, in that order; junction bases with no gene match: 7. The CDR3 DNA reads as TGCGCCAGCAGTGAGAGGGGGCGCAGGCCTCAGCCCCAGCATTTT. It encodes CASSERGRRPQPQHF.

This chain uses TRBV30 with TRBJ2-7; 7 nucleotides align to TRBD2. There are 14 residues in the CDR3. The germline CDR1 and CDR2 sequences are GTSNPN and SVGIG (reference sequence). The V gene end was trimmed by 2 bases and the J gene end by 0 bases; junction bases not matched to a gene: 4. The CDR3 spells CAWSNIAGSYEQYF. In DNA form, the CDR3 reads TGTGCCTGGAGTAATATAGCGGGCTCCTACGAGCAGTACTTC.

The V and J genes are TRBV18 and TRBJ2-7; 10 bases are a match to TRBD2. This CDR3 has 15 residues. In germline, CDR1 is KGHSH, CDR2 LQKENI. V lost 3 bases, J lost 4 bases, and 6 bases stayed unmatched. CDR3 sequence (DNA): TGTGCCAGCTCACCTTCTAGCGGGAGCCCGTACGAGCAGTACTTC. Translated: CASSPSSGSPYEQYF.

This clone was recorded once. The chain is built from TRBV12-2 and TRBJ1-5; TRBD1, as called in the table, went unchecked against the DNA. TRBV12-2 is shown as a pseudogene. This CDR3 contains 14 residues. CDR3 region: CASRRDRAQEPQHF. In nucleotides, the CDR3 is TGTGCAAGTCGCCGGGACAGGGCTCAAGAGCCCCAGCATTTT.

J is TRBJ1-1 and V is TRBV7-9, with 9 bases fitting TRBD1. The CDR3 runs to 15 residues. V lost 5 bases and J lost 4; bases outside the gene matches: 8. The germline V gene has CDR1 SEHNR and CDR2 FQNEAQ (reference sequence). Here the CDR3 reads CASSLQTGGPTEAFF. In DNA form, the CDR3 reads TGTGCCAGCAGCCTCCAGACAGGGGGTCCCACTGAAGCTTTCTTT.

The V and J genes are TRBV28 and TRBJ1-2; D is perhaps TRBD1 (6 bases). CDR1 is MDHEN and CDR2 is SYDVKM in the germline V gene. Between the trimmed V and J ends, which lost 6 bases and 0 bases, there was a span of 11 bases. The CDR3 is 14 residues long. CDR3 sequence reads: CASREDSPNYGYTF. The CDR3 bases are TGTGCCAGCAGAGAGGACAGTCCTAACTATGGCTACACCTTC.

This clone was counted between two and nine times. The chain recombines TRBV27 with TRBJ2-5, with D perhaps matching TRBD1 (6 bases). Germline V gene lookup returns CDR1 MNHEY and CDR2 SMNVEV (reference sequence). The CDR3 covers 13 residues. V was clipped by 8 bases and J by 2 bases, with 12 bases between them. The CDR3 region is CASARTAQETQYF. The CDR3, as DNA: TGTGCCAGCGCAAGGACAGCTCAAGAGACCCAGTACTTC.

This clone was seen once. CDR3 protein: CATSDYGTGDATNEKLFF. The CDR3 coding sequence is TGTGCCACCAGTGATTACGGGACAGGTGATGCAACTAATGAAAAACTGTTTTTT. The rearrangement links TRBV24-1 to TRBJ1-4; the match to TRBD1 covers 8 bases. CDR1 KGHDR and CDR2 SFDVKD come from the germline V gene. V lost 2 bases and J lost 0; bases outside the gene matches: 7. The CDR3 runs to 18 residues.